These 27 T cell receptor beta chains were sequenced from one sample in a study of shared clonotypes between healthy human individuals. Profiling relied on immunoSEQ multiplex PCR, and the TCRdb table lists in-frame clones only, not all of them. The sample contains about 600,000 clones, 70% to 80% of which appear only once. The source material was PBMCs. The source of these receptors is a woman aged 40 to 50 in good health. Some clones in this sample may be carry-over from other donors' samples.

This clone came up a few times. The gene calls are TRBV7-2 and TRBJ2-4, with 9 bases fitting TRBD1. From germline, CDR1 is SGHTA and CDR2 FQGNSA. The length of the CDR3 is 16 residues. Trimming at V came to 5 bases and at J to 7 bases, leaving 12 bases not matched to a gene. CDR3 coding DNA: TGTGCCAGCAGCAGCACCGACAGGGGGAGCAGGAACATTCAGTACTTC. This codes for CASSSTDRGSRNIQYF.

This clone was seen a handful of times. The chain combines TRBV10-2 with TRBJ2-7; D is undetermined. The V end lost 3 bases, the J end lost 5 bases, and 5 bases lay between the germline ends. The V gene's germline CDR1 is WSHSY and CDR2 SAAADI. There are 11 residues in the CDR3. CDR3 region: CASSEGHEQYF. In nucleotides, the CDR3 is TGCGCCAGCAGTGAAGGCCACGAGCAGTACTTC.

This chain connects TRBV28 to TRBJ2-5, with a possible D match to TRBD2 (5 bases). The CDR3 loop spans 14 amino acids. Germline lookup yields CDR1 MDHEN and CDR2 SYDVKM. The V end was cut by 5 bases, the J end by 4 bases, with 14 bases between. CDR3 residues: CASSKAAGGETQYF. CDR3 in DNA: TGTGCCAGCAGTAAGGCTGCAGGAGGAGAGACCCAGTACTTC. Complete variable domain (other parts from reference TRBV28 and TRBJ2-5): DVKVTQSSRYLVKRTGEKVFLECVQDMDHENMFWYRQDPGLGLRLIYFSYDVKMKEKGDIPEGYSVSREKKERFSLILESASTNQTSMYLCASSKAAGGETQYFGPGTRLLVL.

This sequence joins TRBV4-3 and TRBJ2-7; possible D gene TRBD1, 7 bases. CDR1 and CDR2 from the germline V gene are LGHNA and YSLEER. Trimming removed 1 base from V and 5 bases from J, with 18 bases in between. CDR3 size: 16 residues. For the CDR3, the DNA is TGCGCCAGCAGCCAAGCCTGGACAGGAGGGCCGAACGAGCAGTACTTC. Translating it yields CASSQAWTGGPNEQYF.

This clone appeared once. V and J are TRBV19 and TRBJ2-1; TRBD2 aligns across 12 bases. With V trimmed by 5 bases and J by 4 bases, 9 bases remained unmatched. This CDR3 region has 17 residues. Germline values: CDR1 LNHDA, CDR2 SQIVND (reference sequence). The CDR3 region is CASSLRLAGDTYNEQFF. In DNA form, the CDR3 reads TGTGCCAGTAGTCTGCGACTAGCGGGGGACACTTACAATGAGCAGTTCTTC.

This clone was recorded a few times. The rearrangement links TRBV20-1 to TRBJ2-3; 8 bases map to TRBD1. The germline V gene has CDR1 DFQATT and CDR2 SNEGSKA (reference sequence). This CDR3 has 11 residues. CDR3 DNA: TGCAGCGACAGGGGAACAGATACGCAGTATTTT. Protein: CSDRGTDTQYF.

The V call is TRBV9, the J call TRBJ2-7, with 7 positions matching TRBD1. The junction had 3 bases not matched to a gene; V was cut back by 1 base and J by 2 bases. CDR1 is SGDLS, CDR2 YYNGEE, per germline. There are 14 residues in the CDR3. In DNA, the CDR3 is TGTGCCAGCAGCGTAAGGGACAGCCCCTACGAGCAGTACTTC. It codes for CASSVRDSPYEQYF.

CDR3 nucleotides: TGTGCCACCAGCAAACTCGGGACAGGGGAAGAAAAACTGTTTTTT. It codes for CATSKLGTGEEKLFF. The V gene is TRBV15, the J gene TRBJ1-4; 10 positions match TRBD1. The germline V gene has CDR1 LNHNV and CDR2 YYDKDF (reference sequence). This CDR3 comprises 15 residues. Losses at the gene ends were 4 bases for V and 8 bases for J; bases not matched to a gene: 7.

The chain couples TRBV4-3 to TRBJ2-1; D possibly matches TRBD1 or TRBD2 (6 bases each). From germline, CDR1 is LGHNA and CDR2 YSLEER. V lost 2 bases and J lost 8, with 22 bases in between. CDR3 size: 17 residues. The CDR3: CASSQFFVPPRGHEQFF. The CDR3 nucleotides read TGCGCCAGCAGCCAATTTTTTGTCCCACCTCGGGGGCATGAGCAGTTCTTC.

The J gene is TRBJ2-5, the V gene TRBV7-2; no firm D call. V gave up 1 base and J gave up 0 bases, with 6 bases separating them. The CDR3 extends over 14 amino acids. Germline CDR1 SGHTA, CDR2 FQGNSA. CDR3 sequence: CASSLGDHQETQYF. CDR3 coding DNA: TGTGCCAGCAGCTTAGGGGATCACCAAGAGACCCAGTACTTC. The full variable domain, rest sourced from reference TRBV7-2 and TRBJ2-5, is GAGVSQSPSNKVTEKGKDVELRCDPISGHTALYWYRQSLGQGLEFLIYFQGNSAPDKSGLPSDRFSAERTGGSVSTLTIQRTQQEDSAVYLCASSLGDHQETQYFGPGTRLLVL.

The CDR3, as DNA: TGTGCCAGCACCCGGTGGGGTTATAGCAATCAGCCCCAGCATTTT. This encodes CASTRWGYSNQPQHF. This sequence joins TRBV28 and TRBJ1-5, with D hard to call. Trimming removed 7 bases at V and 0 bases at J, with 13 bases between. This CDR3 is 15 amino acids long. Germline CDR1 MDHEN, CDR2 SYDVKM.

The chain carries TRBV11-1 and TRBJ2-5, with D perhaps assigned TRBD1 or TRBD2 (5 bases each). The CDR3 runs 16 residues. Per germline, CDR1 SGHAT and CDR2 FQDESV (reference sequence). The V gene lost 5 bases and the J gene lost 0 bases, with 16 bases spanning the gap. This CDR3 is CASSPGPGADQETQYF. In nucleotides, the CDR3 is TGTGCCAGCAGCCCCGGGCCCGGGGCAGACCAAGAGACCCAGTACTTC.

The sample holds one count of this clone. The chain employs TRBV28 and TRBJ2-2; D is ambiguous. Germline CDR1 reads MDHEN; CDR2 reads SYDVKM. The CDR3 runs 13 residues. Trimming took 5 bases from V and 1 from J, leaving 5 bases between them. The CDR3 bases are TGTGCCAGCAGTCTCAGGAACACCGGGGAGCTGTTTTTT. Its protein product is CASSLRNTGELFF.

This sequence joins TRBV5-1 and TRBJ2-5; maybe TRBD2 (6 bases). The germline CDR1 and CDR2 sequences are SGHRS and YFSETQ. The CDR3 is made up of 15 amino acids. V was shortened by 0 bases and J by 4 bases, with 13 bases between the two germline ends. In DNA, the CDR3 is TGCGCCAGCAGCTTGGCCGGCGGGGTGGCAGAGACCCAGTACTTC. This gives the protein CASSLAGGVAETQYF.

Comments on this clone: The sample carries other DNA sequences with the same CDR3. The V and J genes are TRBV4-3 and TRBJ2-7; D may match TRBD1 or TRBD2 (5 bases each). Germline CDR1 reads LGHNA; CDR2 reads YSLEER. V was cut by 0 bases and J by 4 bases, with 10 bases left in between. CDR3 length: 14 residues. The DNA of the CDR3 is TGCGCCAGCAGCCAAGATTGGGGGACGTACGAGCAGTACTTC. Its translation is CASSQDWGTYEQYF.

CDR3 sequence reads: CASSLVGTSASYEQYF. In DNA form, the CDR3 reads TGCGCCAGCAGCTTGGTAGGGACTAGCGCCTCCTACGAGCAGTACTTC. The V and J genes are TRBV5-1 and TRBJ2-7, with 10 bases identical to TRBD2. Germline CDR1 SGHRS, CDR2 YFSETQ. J gave up 0 bases and V 0 bases, and 3 bases lay outside the gene matches. The CDR3 length is 16 residues.

Note on this clone: It is likely a read error: a sequence one base away is far more abundant. The identical CDR3 is also encoded by other nucleotide sequences in the sample. The chain employs TRBV11-2 and TRBJ2-5; TRBD2 is a possible D gene (5 bases). Trimming removed 2 bases from V and 5 bases from J, with 15 bases in between. CDR3 size: 15 residues. The germline CDR1 and CDR2 sequences are SGHAT and FQNNGV. The CDR3 protein is CASSLSSLDGETQYF. The CDR3 DNA follows: TGTGCCAGCAGCTTAAGTTCACTAGATGGCGAGACCCAGTACTTC.

The chain employs TRBV2 and TRBJ2-7; TRBD2 aligns across 7 bases. The CDR3 has 15 residues. CDR1 and CDR2 from the germline V gene are SNHLY and FYNNEI. V was clipped by 6 bases and J by 2 bases; unmatched bases: 10. The DNA of the CDR3 is TGTGCCAGCAGCCGCGAGCGGGGAAGTCCCTACGAGCAGTACTTC. Translating gives CASSRERGSPYEQYF. Filled out from reference TRBV2 and TRBJ2-7, the complete variable domain reads EPEVTQTPSHQVTQMGQEVILRCVPISNHLYFYWYRQILGQKVEFLVSFYNNEISEKSEIFDDQFSVERPDGSNFTLKIRSTKLEDSAMYFCASSRERGSPYEQYFGPGTRLTVT.

The rearrangement links TRBV11-2 to TRBJ2-7; 11 bases are shared with TRBD2. CDR1 and CDR2 (germline): SGHAT, FQNNGV. Losses at the gene ends were 5 bases for V and 2 bases for J; bases not matched to a gene: 11. This CDR3 has 17 amino acids. The CDR3 bases are TGTGCCAGCAGCAAGCGGGGGGGACTAGCGGTAACCTACGAGCAGTACTTC. This codes for CASSKRGGLAVTYEQYF.

The chain combines TRBV7-3 with TRBJ2-1, with D maybe TRBD2 (5 bases). The germline gives CDR1 SGHTA, CDR2 FQGTGA. The CDR3 consists of 15 residues. V lost 3 bases and J lost 4, with 13 bases in between. Here the CDR3 DNA reads TGTGCCAGCAGCTTGACTGGGAGTGTGTACAATGAGCAGTTCTTC. This encodes CASSLTGSVYNEQFF.

A remark on this clone: The junction does not match germline at one end; this may be a read error. The chain employs TRBV7-7 and TRBJ2-2; TRBD2 matches at 8 bases. The length of the CDR3 is 15 residues. The V gene's germline CDR1 is SSHAT and CDR2 FNYEAQ (reference sequence). CDR3 nucleotides: TGTGCTAGCAGCTTATTCCGGGAGGGAGGCGGGGAGCTGTTTTTT. Encoded protein: CASSLFREGGGELFF. Based on the CDR3 plus reference TRBV7-7 and TRBJ2-2, the full variable domain is GAGVSQSPRYKVTKRGQDVTLRCDPISSHATLYWYQQALGQGPEFLTYFNYEAQPDKSGLPSDRFSAERPEGSISTLTIQRTEQRDSAMYRCASSLFREGGGELFFGEGSRLTVL.

On this clone itself: This likely reflects a read error, since a far larger clone is one base away. This chain joins TRBV30 and TRBJ2-5; TRBD2 agrees at 7 bases. V was pared by 8 bases and J by 3 bases, with 18 bases of the junction left unmatched. CDR1 GTSNPN and CDR2 SVGIG come from the germline V gene (reference sequence). The CDR3 covers 16 residues. CDR3 in DNA: TGTGCCCGGAAGACGGTTCGCCTAGCGGCCAAAGAGACCCAGTACTTC. Translation gives CARKTVRLAAKETQYF.

The chain is built from TRBV7-9 and TRBJ2-7; TRBD1 agrees at 11 bases. Losses at the gene ends were 4 bases for V and 3 bases for J; bases not matched to a gene: 2. The CDR3 covers 14 residues. Looked up from germline, CDR1 is SEHNR and CDR2 is FQNEAQ (reference sequence). The CDR3 spells CASSWGQGGYEQYF. In nucleotides, the CDR3 is TGTGCCAGCAGCTGGGGACAGGGGGGCTACGAGCAGTACTTC.

On this clone itself: This CDR3 is also generated by other DNA sequences in the sample. V is TRBV28 and J is TRBJ2-3; D is perhaps TRBD2 (5 bases). Trimming left V 5 bases short and J 0 bases short, with 6 bases between. Germline V gives CDR1 MDHEN, CDR2 SYDVKM. The CDR3 covers 13 residues. The CDR3 DNA is TGTGCCAGCAGTAGCGGAAGCACAGATACGCAGTATTTT. This gives the protein CASSSGSTDTQYF.

The chain links TRBV4-3 to TRBJ1-2; no clear D gene. The CDR3 spans 14 residues. Per germline, CDR1 LGHNA and CDR2 YSLEER. V dropped 0 bases and J dropped 8 bases, with 13 bases sitting between them. The CDR3 loop is CASSQDRASEGYTF. For the CDR3, the DNA is TGCGCCAGCAGCCAAGATAGAGCTTCCGAAGGCTACACCTTC.

This chain connects TRBV2 to TRBJ2-5; TRBD2 matches 8 bases. V was pared by 0 bases and J by 5 bases, with 8 bases of the junction left unmatched. This CDR3 is 16 amino acids long. Germline loops: CDR1 SNHLY, CDR2 FYNNEI. The CDR3 protein is CASSEARGLGGETQYF. CDR3 DNA sequence: TGTGCCAGCAGTGAAGCGCGGGGACTAGGGGGGGAGACCCAGTACTTC.

V and J are TRBV18 and TRBJ2-2; tentative D call: TRBD1 (5 bases). The CDR3 runs 17 residues. From germline, CDR1 is KGHSH and CDR2 LQKENI. Between the trimmed V and J ends, which lost 1 base and 0 bases, there was a span of 12 bases. CDR3 amino acids: CASSPLPATANTGELFF. The CDR3 bases are TGTGCCAGCTCACCACTTCCCGCGACAGCGAACACCGGGGAGCTGTTTTTT.